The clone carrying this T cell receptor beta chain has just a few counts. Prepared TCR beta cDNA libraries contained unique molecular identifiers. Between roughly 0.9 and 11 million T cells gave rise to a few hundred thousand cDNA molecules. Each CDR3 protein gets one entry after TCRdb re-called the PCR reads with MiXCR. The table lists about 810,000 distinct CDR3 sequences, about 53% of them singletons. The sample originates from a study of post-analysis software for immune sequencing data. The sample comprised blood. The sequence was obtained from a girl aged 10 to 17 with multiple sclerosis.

The CDR3 sequence is CASSSGDNYGYTF. CDR3 nucleotides: TGCGCCAGCAGCTCCGGGGATAACTATGGCTACACCTTC. The rearrangement joins TRBV5-1 to TRBJ1-2, with D unclear. This CDR3 contains 13 residues. Trimming took 3 bases from V and 1 from J, leaving 7 bases between them. Germline CDR1 and CDR2: SGHRS and YFSETQ.